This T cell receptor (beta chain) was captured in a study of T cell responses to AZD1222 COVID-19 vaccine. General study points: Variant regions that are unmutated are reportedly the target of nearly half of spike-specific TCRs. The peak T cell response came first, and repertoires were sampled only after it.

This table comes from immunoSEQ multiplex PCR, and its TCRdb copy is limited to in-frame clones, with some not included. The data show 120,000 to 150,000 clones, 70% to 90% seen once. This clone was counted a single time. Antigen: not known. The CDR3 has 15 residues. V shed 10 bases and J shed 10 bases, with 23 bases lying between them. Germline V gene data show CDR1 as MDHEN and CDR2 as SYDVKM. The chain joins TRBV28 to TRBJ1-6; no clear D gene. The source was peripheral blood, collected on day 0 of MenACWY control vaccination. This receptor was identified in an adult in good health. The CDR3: CATSGRVEVVSPLHF. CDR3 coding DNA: TGTGCCACCTCAGGTAGGGTTGAGGTGGTATCACCCCTCCACTTT.